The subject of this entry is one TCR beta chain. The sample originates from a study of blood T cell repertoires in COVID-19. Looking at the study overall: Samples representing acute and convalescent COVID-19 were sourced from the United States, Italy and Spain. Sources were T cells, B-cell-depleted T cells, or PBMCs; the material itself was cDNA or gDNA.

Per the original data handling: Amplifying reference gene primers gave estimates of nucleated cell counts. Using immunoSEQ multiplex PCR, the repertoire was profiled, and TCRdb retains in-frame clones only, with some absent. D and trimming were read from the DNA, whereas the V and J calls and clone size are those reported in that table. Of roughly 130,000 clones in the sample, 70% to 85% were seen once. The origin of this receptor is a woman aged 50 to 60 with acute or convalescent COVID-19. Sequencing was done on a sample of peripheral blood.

CDR3 nucleotides: TGTGCCAGCAGTTGGGGGGGCCTGTACAATGAGCAGTTCTTC. Amino acid sequence: CASSWGGLYNEQFF. The rearrangement joins TRBV28 to TRBJ2-1; D is possibly TRBD2 (7 bases). The CDR3 spans 14 residues. The germline CDR1 and CDR2 sequences are MDHEN and SYDVKM. The V end was cut by 4 bases, the J end by 4 bases, with 11 bases between.